The 8 T cell receptor beta chains reported below all come from one sample, sequenced in a study of T cells in Graves' hyperthyroidism and ophthalmopathy. RNA transcripts served as the template for amplifying TCR beta CDR3 regions. First-round RT-PCR of the TCR CDR3 relied on the HTBI primer set. TCRdb re-called the multiplex PCR reads through MiXCR, storing one row per CDR3 protein. There are 100,000 to 140,000 distinct CDR3 sequences in the sample; roughly 15% occur only once, and around 42% lies in the top ten. Sequenced: blood. These TCRs come from a woman in her fifties or sixties with Graves' hyperthyroidism.

This clonotype was seen repeatedly, ten times or more. V gene TRBV18 combines with J gene TRBJ1-1; 8 nucleotides line up with TRBD1. The germline CDR1 and CDR2 sequences are KGHSH and LQKENI. V gave up 5 bases and J gave up 4 bases; unmatched junction bases: 3. This CDR3 comprises 13 residues. CDR3 in amino acids: CASSATGGTEAFF. CDR3 nucleotides: TGTGCCAGCTCAGCTACAGGGGGCACTGAAGCTTTCTTT. Variable domain in full (rest from reference TRBV18 and TRBJ1-1): NAGVMQNPRHLVRRRGQEARLRCSPMKGHSHVYWYRQLPEEGLKFMVYLQKENIIDESGMPKERFSAEFPKEGPSILRIQQVVRGDSAAYFCASSATGGTEAFFGQGTRLTVV.

This clonotype was counted at least ten times. This chain joins TRBV5-1 and TRBJ2-1; 11 positions match TRBD2. The CDR3 contains 16 residues. Germline trimming cut 2 bases from V and 2 bases from J; bases unmatched to any gene: 3. The germline V gene has CDR1 SGHRS and CDR2 YFSETQ. The chain's CDR3 is CASSLTSGSTYNEQFF. CDR3 nucleotides: TGCGCCAGCAGCTTAACTAGCGGGAGTACCTACAATGAGCAGTTCTTC.

The sample holds many counts of this clonotype. The chain employs TRBV2 and TRBJ1-2, with TRBD1 matching over 10 bases. The CDR3 is made up of 16 amino acids. The trim removed 5 bases at V and 3 bases at J, leaving 9 bases unmatched. Germline lookup yields CDR1 SNHLY and CDR2 FYNNEI. Here the CDR3 reads CASSPGQGVEDYGYTF. The CDR3 DNA sequence: TGTGCCAGCAGTCCTGGACAGGGGGTCGAGGACTATGGCTACACCTTC.

This clonotype was observed a few times. A single base separates this from a much larger clone, so it may be a read error. This chain connects TRBV6-2 or TRBV6-3 to TRBJ1-2; TRBD1 is a possible D gene (6 bases). The CDR3 extends over 17 amino acids. Germline assignment: CDR1 MNHEY and CDR2 SVGEGT. V lost 2 bases to trimming and J lost 5 bases, with 21 bases between them. The CDR3 is CASSYEVGGPRKYGYTF. The CDR3 nucleotides are TGTGCCAGCAGTTACGAAGTCGGGGGGCCCCGGAAGTATGGCTACACCTTC.

The sample holds a few counts of this clonotype. The J gene is TRBJ1-2, the V gene TRBV6-1, with D maybe TRBD1 (5 bases). Germline V gene data show CDR1 as MNHNS and CDR2 as SASEGT. The CDR3 runs 14 residues. V was clipped by 6 bases and J by 8 bases, with 19 bases between them. CDR3 protein: CASSPRDRPSGYTF. The CDR3 DNA sequence: TGTGCCAGCAGCCCCCGGGACCGTCCAAGCGGCTACACCTTC.

This clonotype has ten or more counts. The V call is TRBV12-3 or TRBV12-4, the J call TRBJ2-3, with D unclear. CDR3 length: 11 residues. V dropped 10 bases and J dropped 5 bases, with 10 bases sitting between them. The CDR3 is CATLIVDTQYF. The CDR3 nucleotides are TGTGCCACCCTAATCGTAGATACGCAGTATTTT.

The V call is TRBV18, the J call TRBJ1-2, with unresolved D. The V end lost 3 bases, the J end lost 5 bases, and 10 bases lay between the germline ends. CDR3 size: 13 residues. Per germline, CDR1 KGHSH and CDR2 LQKENI. CDR3 amino acids: CASSPGAAYGYTF. CDR3 DNA sequence: TGTGCCAGCTCACCGGGAGCAGCATATGGCTACACCTTC.

The chain couples TRBV11-3 to TRBJ2-1; TRBD1 matches 8 bases. Losses at the gene ends were 5 bases for V and 6 bases for J; bases not matched to a gene: 9. The V gene's germline CDR1 is SGHNT and CDR2 YENEEA. The CDR3 is 15 amino acids. The DNA for the CDR3 is TGTGCCAGCAGCCTCGGACAGGGTGGTTTCAATGAGCAGTTCTTC. Its protein is CASSLGQGGFNEQFF.